The subject of this entry is one TCR beta chain. Only a few counts were recorded for this clone. Its antigen has not been determined. Base quality data are lacking; no much larger clone is found one base away. Library prep was done by the immunoSEQ multiplex PCR assay. The source is immuneACCESS, and TCRdb retained only in-frame sequences with V and J called. Part of the clones is not carried over; for the studies checked, unresolved V genes explain less than half of this, and the remainder is unexplained. Counted in this sample were nearly 80,000 clones; approximately 90% of them appeared once. The ten largest clones represent 0.21% of the sample. The CDR3 runs 13 residues from the cysteine to the phenylalanine. Only CDR3 DNA remains: 39 bases, in frame from the first base. V is reduced by 4 bases and J by 5 bases, leaving a spacing of 11 bases between them. Sequences ENHRY (CDR1) and SYGVKD (CDR2) are obtained from the germline V gene.

The data are from a study of T cell changes during pregnancy in multiple sclerosis (dated 2019 in TCRdb). With regard to the full study: The study examined how the T cell repertoire changed over the course of pregnancy in women with multiple sclerosis.

The V and J segments used are TRBV10-3 and TRBJ1-2, with the identity of the D gene unclear. Sequenced material: CD4+ T cells from peripheral blood mononuclear cells, taken before pregnancy. The source of this sequence is a female donor with multiple sclerosis, enrolled in a pregnancy study. The CDR3 in this case is CAISATGLYGYTF. The DNA sequence is given as TGTGCCATCAGTGCGACTGGACTGTATGGCTACACCTTC.